This T cell receptor (beta chain) derives from a study of beta chain features in type 1 diabetes. Concerning this clone: Its target is unknown.

Investigators reverse transcribed all isolated RNA, so they sequenced expressed TCRB transcripts. TCRdb's table, derived via immunoSEQ multiplex PCR, lists solely in-frame clones and lacks some. The sample has around 130,000 clones; less than 20% are singletons. Study observations and caveats: Moderate yet significant TCRB CDR3 shortening was seen in Type 1 diabetes patients in all four CD4+ subsets.

Germline V CDR1 and CDR2: SGHNT, YYREEE (reference sequence). J was trimmed by 0 bases and V by 2 bases; bases with no gene match: 10. This CDR3 has 18 amino acids. The chain joins TRBV5-4 to TRBJ2-3, with 9 bases matching TRBD2. Sequencing used central memory CD4+ T cells from blood. The source of this sequence is a man aged 25-40 years with type 1 diabetes. In nucleotides, the CDR3 is TGTGCCAGCAGCTTCGGTAGCGGGGGCACACGGAGCACAGATACGCAGTATTTT. This translates into CASSFGSGGTRSTDTQYF.